This T cell receptor beta chain came from a study of technical replicates of blood from several donors (dated 2017 in TCRdb). Turning to this clone: Its cognate antigen has yet to be identified. No much larger clone exists at a distance of one base, and base qualities are not known.

Including the terminal cysteine and phenylalanine, the CDR3 comprises 18 residues. The DNA shown is the 54-base CDR3, in frame from base 1. Trimming removed 5 bases from V and 0 bases from J; the gene matches leave 10 bases unexplained. The germline V gene yields SGHTA for CDR1 and FQGTGA for CDR2. The library came from the immunoSEQ multiplex PCR assay. TCRdb stores this immuneACCESS table with in-frame sequences only. Part of the clones is absent; in the studies checked, under half of the shortfall reflects unresolved V genes, and no reason is known for the rest. The sample contains roughly 79,000 clones, roughly 93% of them found a single time. The ten largest make up 0.35% to 0.45% of the sample.

The specimen was T cells isolated from PBMCs. This TCR was recovered from a human donor in good health. The rearranged segments are TRBV7-3 and TRBJ2-4; 10 central bases correspond to TRBD1. The bases are TGTGCCAGCAGCCCCTCCCCGGGACAGGGGATAGCCAAAAACATTCAGTACTTC. Its product reads: CASSPSPGQGIAKNIQYF.